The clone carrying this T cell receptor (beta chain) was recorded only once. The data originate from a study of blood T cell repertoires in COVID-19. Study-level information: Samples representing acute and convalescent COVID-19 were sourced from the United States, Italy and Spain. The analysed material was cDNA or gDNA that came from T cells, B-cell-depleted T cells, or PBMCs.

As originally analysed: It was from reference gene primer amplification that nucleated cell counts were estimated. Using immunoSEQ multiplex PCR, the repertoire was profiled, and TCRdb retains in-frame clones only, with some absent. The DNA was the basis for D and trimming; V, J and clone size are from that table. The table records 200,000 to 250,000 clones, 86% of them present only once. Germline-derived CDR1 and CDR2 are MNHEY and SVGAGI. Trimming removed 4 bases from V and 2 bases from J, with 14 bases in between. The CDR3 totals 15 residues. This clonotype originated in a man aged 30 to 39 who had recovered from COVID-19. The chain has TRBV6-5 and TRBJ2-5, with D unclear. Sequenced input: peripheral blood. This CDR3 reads CASSLTPQKQETQYF. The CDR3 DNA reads TGTGCCAGCAGTTTAACCCCGCAGAAACAAGAGACCCAGTACTTC.